These T cell receptor beta chains were read from a single sample in a study of regulatory T cells in long-lasting Graves disease. TCRdb fed the multiplex PCR reads into MiXCR, producing one record per CDR3 protein. The sample lists 550,000 to 650,000 distinct CDR3 sequences; around 16% were seen once. The data were also submitted as part of a second study, on T cells in Graves' hyperthyroidism and ophthalmopathy.

The sequencing here drew on peripheral blood mononuclear cells (PBMCs), taken at new diagnosis, from a patient treated with antithyroid drugs. The receptors shown here come from a young man with Graves disease. The CDR3 runs from the conserved cysteine through the conserved F or W. Fields, in order: CDR3 length, clone size, D gene, J gene, V gene, CDR3 DNA, CDR3 protein. The D gene is left open where the match is weak. Rows may omit the clone size; those that give it use once, few, many or a size class.

14,-,-,TRBJ1-3,TRBV12-3/TRBV12-4,TGTGCCAGCAGTTCGGGGTATCTAAGAAACACCATATATTTT,CASSSGYLRNTIYF
16,few,-,TRBJ2-1,TRBV19,TGTGCCAGTAGTATAGGGGGGCGGGAAGTCTACAATGAGCAGTTCTTC,CASSIGGREVYNEQFF
16,-,TRBD1,TRBJ2-5,TRBV20-1,TGCAGTGCCGAGAGTGAGGGGACAGGGGATCAAGAGACCCAGTACTTC,CSAESEGTGDQETQYF
15,many,-,TRBJ2-2,TRBV5-1,TGCGCCAGCAGCAGGGACTTTTCGGGGACCGGGGAGCTGTTTTTT,CASSRDFSGTGELFF
13,-,TRBD2,TRBJ2-3,TRBV4-2,TGTGCCAGCAGCCACGTAGCGGGAGATACGCAGTATTTT,CASSHVAGDTQYF
13,many,-,TRBJ2-7,TRBV11-2,TGTGCCAGCAGCGAGGCCATCGGCTACGAGCAGTACTTC,CASSEAIGYEQYF
14,-,TRBD1,TRBJ2-1,TRBV20-1,TGCAGTGCTACCCGGGACAGGGAGGGCAATGAGCAGTTCTTC,CSATRDREGNEQFF
16,many,-,TRBJ2-3,TRBV7-9,TGTGCCAGCAGCCGCGGTGGGACCTCTAGCACAGATACGCAGTATTTT,CASSRGGTSSTDTQYF
16,-,-,TRBJ1-5,TRBV27,TGTGCCAGCAGGGACTCCCGACGCGGAGTCAATCAGCCCCAGCATTTT,CASRDSRRGVNQPQHF
13,many,-,TRBJ1-1,TRBV12-3/TRBV12-4,TGTGCCAGCAGTTCACAGCAGTACACTGAAGCTTTCTTT,CASSSQQYTEAFF
13,many,-,TRBJ2-1,TRBV7-3,TGTGCCAGCAGTCCCGACAGTAGCAATGAGCAGTTCTTC,CASSPDSSNEQFF
15,few,TRBD1,TRBJ1-5,TRBV20-1,TGCAGTGCTGGTTCACTGGGACAGGGAAATCAGCCCCAGCATTTT,CSAGSLGQGNQPQHF
11,-,-,TRBJ2-3,TRBV5-1,TGCGCCAGCACTAAGGGAGATACGCAGTATTTT,CASTKGDTQYF
16,many,TRBD2,TRBJ2-1,TRBV28,TGTGCCAGCAGTTTCAGGCGGGAGGGCCCGTACAATGAGCAGTTCTTC,CASSFRREGPYNEQFF
18,-,-,TRBJ2-5,TRBV7-9,TGTGCCAGCAGCTTAAAATCTTCGTCGGGACCAGGCCAAGAGACCCAGTACTTC,CASSLKSSSGPGQETQYF
16,-,TRBD2,TRBJ2-1,TRBV20-1,TGCAGTGCTAGAGATAGACTAGCGGGAGTTTACGGTGAGCAGTTCTTC,CSARDRLAGVYGEQFF
12,few,-,TRBJ2-7,TRBV28,TGTGCCAGCCAGGGGCCTTCCTACGAGCAGTACTTC,CASQGPSYEQYF
14,-,-,TRBJ2-5,TRBV25-1,TGTGCCAGCAGACTGGACCTGCGGAGAGAGACCCAGTACTTC,CASRLDLRRETQYF
15,many,TRBD2,TRBJ2-5,TRBV20-1,TGCAGTGCTAGAGATTCCCTAGCGGGATTGTGGACCCAGTACTTC,CSARDSLAGLWTQYF
12,-,-,TRBJ2-7,TRBV7-9,TGTGCCAGCAGCTTAGAGCCGGGCGAGCAGTACTTC,CASSLEPGEQYF
13,-,-,TRBJ1-1,TRBV19,TGTGCCAGTAGTATCCTTGGATACGATGAAGCTTTCTTT,CASSILGYDEAFF
15,few,TRBD1,TRBJ2-7,TRBV4-1,TGCGCCAGCAGCCCCCGGGACAGGGGCGCTCACGAGCAGTACTTC,CASSPRDRGAHEQYF
15,few,TRBD1,TRBJ2-1,TRBV14,TGTGCCAGCAGCCAAGGGGACAGGGAATTGAATGAGCAGTTCTTC,CASSQGDRELNEQFF
15,-,-,TRBJ1-2,TRBV18,TGTGCCAGCCCACCAAGTAGGGTTGTTGACTATGGCTACACCTTC,CASPPSRVVDYGYTF
13,few,-,TRBJ1-3,TRBV6-1,TGTGCCAGCAGCGTCCAATCTGGAAACACCATATATTTT,CASSVQSGNTIYF
16,-,-,TRBJ1-1,TRBV10-3,TGTGCCATCAGTGAGTCGAGGACTTGGGGTAACACTGAAGCTTTCTTT,CAISESRTWGNTEAFF
17,many,TRBD2,TRBJ2-1,TRBV4-1,TGCGCCAGCAGCCAAGGAGTGGGTCTAGCGGTCTACAATGAGCAGTTCTTC,CASSQGVGLAVYNEQFF
18,many,-,TRBJ2-7,TRBV24-1,TGTGCCACCAGTGATTTGAACAGGGTAAAGGGAGCCTCCTACGAGCAGTACTTC,CATSDLNRVKGASYEQYF
16,few,-,TRBJ1-1,TRBV5-1,TGCGCCAGCAGCTTCACCGGGCCAGCTATGGACACTGAAGCTTTCTTT,CASSFTGPAMDTEAFF
12,-,-,TRBJ2-1,TRBV7-9,TGTGCCAGCAGCTTATTCCTCAATGAGCAGTTCTTC,CASSLFLNEQFF
15,once,-,TRBJ1-6,TRBV9,TGTGCCAGCAGCGTAGGCGGGGGCGGAAATTCACCCCTCCACTTT,CASSVGGGGNSPLHF
13,many,-,TRBJ1-4,TRBV12-3/TRBV12-4,TGTGCCAGCAGGACAGCCGGGAGTGAAAAACTGTTTTTT,CASRTAGSEKLFF
16,many,TRBD1,TRBJ2-7,TRBV28,TGTGCCAGCAGTTTAGGGGCCGGGACAGCCTACTACGAGCAGTACTTC,CASSLGAGTAYYEQYF
14,many,-,TRBJ1-2,TRBV27,TGTGCCAGCAGTTTAAATAGGGAGAAATATGGCTACACCTTC,CASSLNREKYGYTF
15,many,-,TRBJ2-5,TRBV18,TGTGCCAGCTCACCAGTGGGAACCTCACAAGAGACCCAGTACTTC,CASSPVGTSQETQYF
14,many,-,TRBJ2-4,TRBV5-1,TGCGCCAGCCGAAATGCGCAGGTCGGGGACATTCAGTACTTC,CASRNAQVGDIQYF
15,-,-,TRBJ2-7,TRBV12-3/TRBV12-4,TGTGCCAGCAGTCTCGCCGGGACTTTATCCTACGAGCAGTACTTC,CASSLAGTLSYEQYF
14,few,TRBD2,TRBJ2-3,TRBV5-1,TGCGCCACCGGACCGGGGGGTAGCACAGATACGCAGTATTTT,CATGPGGSTDTQYF
11,many,-,TRBJ1-2,TRBV6-5,TGTGCCAGCAGTTCCCGAAGCCTACACACCTTC,CASSSRSLHTF
16,many,-,TRBJ2-5,TRBV10-3,TGTGCCATCAGTGGGGAGGGACAGATCTACCAAGAGACCCAGTACTTC,CAISGEGQIYQETQYF
13,few,TRBD1,TRBJ1-1,TRBV3-1,TGTGCCAGCAGCCATACAGGGGCCACTGAAGCTTTCTTT,CASSHTGATEAFF
15,few,TRBD2,TRBJ2-2,TRBV19,TGTGCCAGCCGACTAGCGGGAGGGCTCGCCGGGGAGCTGTTTTTT,CASRLAGGLAGELFF
14,many,TRBD2,TRBJ2-7,TRBV2,TGTGCCAGCAGTATAGCGGGAGCGGTTTCCGAGCAGTACTTC,CASSIAGAVSEQYF
15,many,-,TRBJ1-3,TRBV12-3/TRBV12-4,TGTGCCAGCAGTTTTCAAAGCTACTCTGGAAACACCATATATTTT,CASSFQSYSGNTIYF
16,few,TRBD1,TRBJ2-7,TRBV6-1,TGTGCCAGCAGTGAATATGGCAGGGGGCCATCCTACGAGCAGTACTTC,CASSEYGRGPSYEQYF
15,few,TRBD2,TRBJ2-7,TRBV7-9,TGTGCCAGCAGCTCAACTAGCGGGAGAACCTACGAGCAGTACTTC,CASSSTSGRTYEQYF
15,many,TRBD2,TRBJ2-1,TRBV20-1,TGCAGTGCTAGAGTTGCTAGCGGTACCAACAATGAGCAGTTCTTC,CSARVASGTNNEQFF
16,few,-,TRBJ2-2,TRBV7-9,TGTGCCAGCAGCACCCGGAACCTTTCGAACACCGGGGAGCTGTTTTTT,CASSTRNLSNTGELFF
17,few,-,TRBJ1-5,TRBV6-1,TGTGCCAGCAGTCCCCGGGGGCATATTGACTTCAATCAGCCCCAGCATTTT,CASSPRGHIDFNQPQHF
16,few,-,TRBJ2-7,TRBV6-5,TGTGCCAGCAGTTACGATTCGGTTGGAAGCTCCTACGAGCAGTACTTC,CASSYDSVGSSYEQYF
13,many,-,TRBJ2-5,TRBV2,TGTGCCAGCACTAAGGAGGCTGGGGAGACCCAGTACTTC,CASTKEAGETQYF
18,few,-,TRBJ2-6,TRBV12-3/TRBV12-4,TGTGCCAGCAGTCCCGACTCCGACCATAGCTCTGGGGCCAACGTCCTGACTTTC,CASSPDSDHSSGANVLTF
15,-,-,TRBJ2-7,TRBV9,TGTGCCAGCAGCGACGGGAGCGGGCAACTCTACGAGCAGTACTTC,CASSDGSGQLYEQYF